This is a list of T cell receptor beta chains from one sample in a study of cytomegalovirus exposure and HLA in healthy donors. Measured with immunoSEQ multiplex PCR; TCRdb has only the in-frame clones, and not every one. Of roughly 150,000 clones listed, around 80% are singletons. Sequenced sample: PBMCs. Source of these receptors: a woman between 18 and 29 years old in good health and CMV-seronegative. The CDR3 runs from the conserved cysteine through the conserved F or W. The order of the fields is V gene, D gene, J gene, clone size, CDR3 protein, CDR3 DNA. A D gene is named only where the DNA matches it firmly. Only some rows state a clone size, as once, few, many or a class for expanded clones.

TRBV29-1	TRBD1	TRBJ1-1	-	CSTKGGADTEAFF	TGCAGCACAAAAGGGGGCGCAGACACTGAAGCTTTCTTT
TRBV7-9	TRBD1	TRBJ1-3	-	CASSYGQGLGGNTIYF	TGTGCCAGCAGCTACGGACAGGGGTTGGGAGGAAACACCATATATTTT
TRBV27	TRBD2	TRBJ2-5	-	CASRTSAQETQYF	TGTGCCAGCAGAACTAGCGCGCAAGAGACCCAGTACTTC
TRBV13	-	TRBJ2-1	once	CASSLDRTTYNEQFF	TGTGCCAGCAGCTTAGACAGAACAACCTACAATGAGCAGTTCTTC
TRBV6-5	TRBD2	TRBJ2-3	-	CASRAPGLADTQYF	TGTGCCAGCAGGGCACCGGGACTAGCAGATACGCAGTATTTT
TRBV11-3	-	TRBJ2-1	-	CASSLGGLAGEQFF	TGTGCCAGCAGCTTAGGTGGGCTAGCTGGCGAGCAGTTCTTC
TRBV6-1	TRBD1	TRBJ2-3	once	CASMGQLTDTQYF	TGTGCCAGCATGGGACAGCTCACAGATACGCAGTATTTT
TRBV19	-	TRBJ2-7	-	CASSISFRAYEQYF	TGTGCCAGTAGTATTAGTTTCCGCGCCTACGAGCAGTACTTC
TRBV6-1	-	TRBJ1-5	-	CASSEITNQPQHF	TGTGCCAGCAGTGAAATTACAAATCAGCCCCAGCATTTT
TRBV28	-	TRBJ2-1	-	CASSSQGPSYNEQFF	TGTGCCAGCAGCTCGCAGGGGCCTTCCTACAATGAGCAGTTCTTC
TRBV18	-	TRBJ1-1	-	CASSPRLQENTEAFF	TGTGCCAGCTCACCACGGCTACAGGAGAACACTGAAGCTTTCTTT
TRBV27	TRBD1	TRBJ1-2	-	CASSLDRGYGYTF	TGTGCCAGCAGTTTAGACAGGGGCTATGGCTACACCTTC
TRBV2	TRBD2	TRBJ2-3	-	CASSERQRGSGVYSDTQYF	TGTGCCAGCAGTGAAAGGCAGCGTGGTAGCGGGGTTTATTCGGATACGCAGTATTTT
TRBV9	-	TRBJ1-1	-	CASSVDVRVSMNTEAFF	TGTGCCAGCAGCGTAGATGTCAGGGTATCGATGAACACTGAAGCTTTCTTT
TRBV10-1	-	TRBJ1-1	-	CASSESPGNTEAFF	TGCGCCAGCAGTGAGTCTCCGGGGAACACTGAAGCTTTCTTT
TRBV6-6	-	TRBJ2-3	-	CASSWVGGTDTQYF	TGTGCCAGCAGTTGGGTCGGGGGCACAGATACGCAGTATTTT
TRBV7-3	TRBD1	TRBJ1-1	-	CASSSSGGIEAFF	TGTGCCAGCAGCTCCTCAGGGGGGATTGAAGCTTTCTTT
TRBV20-1	-	TRBJ2-7	-	CSAAQGNEQYF	TGCAGTGCTGCACAGGGAAATGAGCAGTACTTC
TRBV20-1	-	TRBJ2-1	-	CSASFKGEQFF	TGCAGTGCATCCTTTAAGGGGGAGCAGTTCTTC
TRBV30	-	TRBJ1-3	-	CAWRQGLSGNTIYF	TGTGCCTGGAGGCAGGGCCTCTCAGGAAACACCATATATTTT
TRBV27	TRBD1	TRBJ2-5	-	CASSLERGHETQYF	TGTGCCAGCAGTTTAGAAAGGGGGCACGAGACCCAGTACTTC
TRBV2	TRBD1	TRBJ1-1	-	CASGTGMVNTEAFF	TGTGCCAGCGGGACAGGGATGGTGAACACTGAAGCTTTCTTT
TRBV28	-	TRBJ1-2	-	CASRGDFYGYTF	TGTGCCAGCAGGGGGGACTTCTATGGCTACACCTTC
TRBV18	TRBD1	TRBJ2-7	-	CASSLTGGEQYF	TGTGCCAGCTCACTCACAGGGGGAGAGCAGTACTTC
TRBV28	-	TRBJ2-1	few	CASSLDSSSYNEQFF	TGTGCCAGCAGTTTGGACTCCAGCTCCTACAATGAGCAGTTCTTC
TRBV6-4	-	TRBJ2-5	few	CASSDAGDQETQYF	TGTGCCAGCAGTGATGCCGGAGACCAAGAGACCCAGTACTTC
TRBV5-4	TRBD1	TRBJ1-2	once	CASSLSQGASYGYTF	TGTGCCAGCAGCTTGTCTCAGGGGGCTAGCTATGGCTACACCTTC
TRBV20-1	-	TRBJ2-1	once	CSASRAVEQFF	TGCAGTGCTAGTAGAGCGGTTGAGCAGTTCTTC
TRBV5-1	-	TRBJ2-5	-	CASSLWLAIQETQYF	TGCGCCAGCAGCTTGTGGCTTGCCATACAAGAGACCCAGTACTTC
TRBV4-1	TRBD1	TRBJ1-2	-	CASSQGQGAYGYTF	TGCGCCAGCAGCCAGGGACAGGGAGCCTATGGCTACACCTTC
TRBV11-2	TRBD2	TRBJ2-2	once	CASSPRGGEVTGELFF	TGTGCCAGCAGCCCGAGGGGAGGGGAAGTAACCGGGGAGCTGTTTTTT
TRBV28	TRBD1	TRBJ1-6	-	CASRRPLQGRNSPLHF	TGTGCCAGCAGACGGCCACTACAGGGGAGGAATTCACCCCTCCACTTT
TRBV10-1	TRBD1	TRBJ2-3	once	CASRRGQGTDTQYF	TGCGCCAGCAGGAGAGGACAGGGCACAGATACGCAGTATTTT
TRBV30	TRBD2	TRBJ2-3	once	CAWSRSGGWGDTQYF	TGTGCCTGGAGTCGGAGCGGGGGCTGGGGAGATACGCAGTATTTT
TRBV30	-	TRBJ1-2	-	CALHDTNYGYTF	TGTGCCTTGCACGACACTAACTATGGCTACACCTTC
TRBV10-3	-	TRBJ1-1	once	CAISENRNTEAFF	TGTGCCATCAGTGAAAATAGGAACACTGAAGCTTTCTTT
TRBV2	-	TRBJ2-5	-	CASSESGGFGETQYF	TGTGCCAGCAGTGAATCTGGAGGCTTTGGAGAGACCCAGTACTTC
TRBV28	TRBD1	TRBJ1-5	once	CASSFFRDSPNQPQHF	TGTGCCAGCAGCTTCTTCCGGGACAGTCCTAATCAGCCCCAGCATTTT
TRBV10-1	TRBD2	TRBJ2-7	once	CASTHSGGAYEQYF	TGCGCCAGCACCCATAGCGGGGGGGCCTACGAGCAGTACTTC
TRBV7-6	TRBD1	TRBJ1-5	once	CASSPLAETGGRGQPQHF	TGTGCCAGCAGCCCCCTAGCTGAGACAGGGGGCCGGGGGCAGCCCCAGCATTTT
TRBV25-1	TRBD1	TRBJ1-6	-	CASRTNRGSNSPLHF	TGTGCCAGCAGAACAAACAGGGGGAGTAATTCACCCCTCCACTTT
TRBV6-6	-	TRBJ1-1	-	CASNQATSQTAFF	TGTGCCAGCAACCAAGCCACATCACAGACGGCTTTCTTT
TRBV9	-	TRBJ1-5	-	CASSSSTGDQPQHF	TGTGCCAGCAGCTCGTCGACAGGAGATCAGCCCCAGCATTTT
TRBV11-3	-	TRBJ1-2	-	CASSFSGHSYGYTF	TGTGCCAGCAGCTTTTCGGGACACTCCTATGGCTACACCTTC
TRBV5-8	TRBD2	TRBJ2-2	-	CASSLLGTSGNTGELFF	TGTGCCAGCAGCTTGCTCGGGACTAGCGGTAACACCGGGGAGCTGTTTTTT
TRBV27	-	TRBJ1-1	-	CASSPARYMNTEAFF	TGTGCCAGCAGCCCCGCGCGGTACATGAACACTGAAGCTTTCTTT